This entry is about one T cell receptor (beta chain). These data come from a study of blood T cells in healthy people across ages. The length of the CDR3 is 13 residues. CDR1 and CDR2 (germline): MNHNY, SVGAGI (reference sequence). Deletions cut 11 bases from V and 4 bases from J, with 17 bases between. With a J-beta primer mix and a sample-barcoded 5' primer, a second PCR ran about 7 to 12 cycles. TCRdb reprocessed the 5' RACE reads with MiXCR, giving one entry per CDR3 protein. The sample carries 1.5 million to 2 million distinct CDR3 sequences, roughly 50% recorded once. The chain has TRBV6-6 and TRBJ2-5, with D tentatively TRBD2 (7 bases). Source material: blood. The sequence was obtained from a woman in her thirties or forties in good health. CDR3 in amino acids: CAGANGGRETQYF. The CDR3 DNA follows: TGTGCCGGCGCCAACGGGGGGCGAGAGACCCAGTACTTC.